These T cell receptor beta chains were read from a single sample in a study of regulatory T cells in long-lasting Graves disease. TCRdb ran MiXCR on the multiplex PCR reads and lists one entry per CDR3 protein. The sample records approximately 400,000 distinct CDR3 sequences, about 15% being singletons. These data also formed part of another study, on T cells in Graves' hyperthyroidism and ophthalmopathy.

The source material was peripheral blood mononuclear cells (PBMCs), sampled at new diagnosis, from a patient treated with antithyroid drugs. Receptors originate from a woman aged 30 to 39 with Graves disease. The CDR3 runs from the conserved cysteine through the conserved F or W. D genes are given only for firm matches. Only part of the rows carry a size: once, few, many, or a class if the clone is expanded.

size,D,J,V,CDR3,DNA
.,.,TRBJ1-2,TRBV19,CASTTAGGVRDGYTF,TGTGCCAGTACCACGGCCGGTGGGGTCCGAGATGGCTACACCTTC
.,.,TRBJ1-1,TRBV4-1,CASSQEGLGGDTEAFF,TGCGCCAGCAGCCAAGAAGGCCTAGGGGGGGACACTGAAGCTTTCTTT
few,TRBD2,TRBJ2-1,TRBV7-2,CASSLVPTSGRAGEQFF,TGTGCCAGCAGCTTAGTCCCCACTAGCGGGAGGGCCGGTGAGCAGTTCTTC
.,.,TRBJ2-1,TRBV29-1,CSVEGGGTPSYNEQFF,TGCAGCGTTGAGGGTGGCGGGACCCCCTCCTACAATGAGCAGTTCTTC
many,TRBD2,TRBJ2-1,TRBV6-5,CASSYSTSGSYNEQFF,TGTGCCAGCAGTTACTCGACTAGCGGGAGCTACAATGAGCAGTTCTTC
few,.,TRBJ1-4,TRBV4-2,CASSQATGSAQVEKLFF,TGTGCCAGCAGCCAAGCCACAGGGTCGGCACAAGTTGAAAAACTGTTTTTT
many,.,TRBJ1-2,TRBV4-1,CASSQEGGFRYTF,TGCGCCAGCAGCCAAGAAGGGGGGTTTCGCTACACCTTC
many,.,TRBJ2-1,TRBV30,CVWSEGIEQFF,TGTGTCTGGAGTGAAGGAATTGAGCAGTTCTTC
many,.,TRBJ2-7,TRBV30,CAWSGEGAFGGEQYF,TGTGCCTGGAGTGGGGAGGGGGCGTTTGGTGGCGAGCAGTACTTC
many,.,TRBJ2-7,TRBV11-3,CASSLDRVGPQYF,TGTGCCAGCAGCTTAGATCGGGTGGGCCCGCAGTACTTC
many,.,TRBJ2-7,TRBV28,CASSGGGGAPEQYF,TGTGCCAGCAGCGGAGGAGGTGGGGCCCCCGAGCAGTACTTC
many,TRBD1,TRBJ2-5,TRBV29-1,CSVEGWDRVGRETQYF,TGCAGCGTTGAAGGCTGGGACAGGGTGGGGCGTGAGACCCAGTACTTC
.,TRBD2,TRBJ2-5,TRBV2,CASSESGGSRAETQYF,TGTGCCAGCAGTGAATCTGGCGGGAGCAGGGCCGAGACCCAGTACTTC
few,.,TRBJ2-7,TRBV10-1,CASAPDVGAYEQYF,TGCGCCAGCGCCCCCGATGTTGGGGCCTACGAGCAGTACTTC
many,.,TRBJ1-1,TRBV5-6,CASSPWGGTEAFF,TGTGCCAGCAGCCCATGGGGCGGCACTGAAGCTTTCTTT
few,.,TRBJ2-1,TRBV7-2,CASSLVTLDEQFF,TGTGCCAGCAGCTTAGTCACACTGGATGAGCAGTTCTTC
few,TRBD1,TRBJ2-7,TRBV7-9,CASSLSEGADSYEQYF,TGTGCCAGCAGCTTAAGTGAGGGGGCGGACTCCTACGAGCAGTACTTC
many,TRBD2,TRBJ2-1,TRBV5-1,CASSLLGTSGISYNEQFF,TGCGCCAGCAGCTTGTTGGGGACTAGCGGGATCTCCTACAATGAGCAGTTCTTC
few,.,TRBJ1-1,TRBV18,CASSPRWGHEGNTEAFF,TGTGCCAGCTCACCTCGGTGGGGGCATGAGGGAAACACTGAAGCTTTCTTT
many,TRBD1,TRBJ1-2,TRBV28,CASFGDRIYGYTF,TGTGCCAGCTTTGGGGACAGGATCTATGGCTACACCTTC
many,.,TRBJ2-3,TRBV12-3/TRBV12-4,CASSFRESDTQYF,TGTGCCAGCAGTTTCAGGGAATCGGATACGCAGTATTTT
many,.,TRBJ2-3,TRBV20-1,CSARVVRKDPDTQYF,TGCAGTGCTAGAGTCGTAAGGAAGGATCCAGATACGCAGTATTTT
few,TRBD2,TRBJ2-1,TRBV7-9,CASSLGWGGLAENNEQFF,TGTGCCAGCAGCTTAGGGTGGGGGGGACTAGCGGAAAACAATGAGCAGTTCTTC
many,TRBD2,TRBJ2-1,TRBV10-2,CASSGPDGGFGNEQFF,TGCGCCAGCAGTGGGCCCGACGGGGGGTTTGGCAATGAGCAGTTCTTC
many,TRBD2,TRBJ2-7,TRBV3-1,CASSQVASGSYYEQYF,TGTGCCAGCAGCCAAGTTGCTAGCGGGAGTTACTACGAGCAGTACTTC
.,.,TRBJ1-6,TRBV4-2,CASSQDAGGARSPLHF,TGTGCCAGCAGCCAGGATGCGGGGGGGGCTCGATCACCCCTCCACTTT
many,TRBD2,TRBJ2-1,TRBV7-7,CASSLLAGALNEQFF,TGTGCCAGCAGCTTACTAGCGGGAGCACTAAATGAGCAGTTCTTC
.,.,TRBJ1-2,TRBV4-1,CASSPWGRTNYGYTF,TGCGCCAGCAGCCCATGGGGCAGAACTAACTATGGCTACACCTTC
many,.,TRBJ1-4,TRBV13,CASSLGRINEKLFF,TGTGCCAGCAGCTTAGGACGGATAAATGAAAAACTGTTTTTT
few,.,TRBJ1-1,TRBV25-1,CASSELSTEAFF,TGTGCCAGCAGTGAATTGAGCACTGAAGCTTTCTTT
few,.,TRBJ1-5,TRBV9,CASSRRGDSNQPQHF,TGTGCCAGCAGCAGACGGGGGGATAGCAATCAGCCCCAGCATTTT
many,.,TRBJ1-4,TRBV28,CASRRSGKLFF,TGTGCCAGCAGACGGAGTGGAAAACTGTTTTTT
few,.,TRBJ2-7,TRBV4-1,CASSPFADPSYEQYF,TGCGCCAGCAGCCCCTTCGCGGACCCTTCCTACGAGCAGTACTTC
many,.,TRBJ2-7,TRBV18,CASSLGREQYF,TGTGCCAGCTCACTAGGGAGGGAGCAGTACTTC
.,.,TRBJ2-7,TRBV30,CAWSPLEASEQYF,TGTGCCTGGAGTCCCCTCGAGGCATCCGAGCAGTACTTC
many,.,TRBJ1-1,TRBV18,CASSPLQSTMNTEAFF,TGTGCCAGCTCACCACTGCAGAGTACTATGAACACTGAAGCTTTCTTT
few,TRBD1,TRBJ2-5,TRBV18,CASSHGTGKETQYF,TGTGCCAGCTCACACGGGACAGGGAAAGAGACCCAGTACTTC
.,.,TRBJ2-1,TRBV5-1,CASSLDGATYNEQFF,TGCGCCAGCAGCTTGGATGGCGCTACCTACAATGAGCAGTTCTTC
many,.,TRBJ2-3,TRBV20-1,CSARARSTDTQYF,TGCAGTGCTAGGGCGCGGAGCACAGATACGCAGTATTTT
.,.,TRBJ2-5,TRBV5-1,CASSLHRASGLGTQYF,TGCGCCAGCAGCTTGCACAGGGCGTCCGGGCTCGGGACCCAGTACTTC
many,TRBD2,TRBJ2-1,TRBV27,CASSVGTSGSNEQFF,TGTGCCAGCAGTGTAGGGACTAGCGGGAGTAATGAGCAGTTCTTC
.,TRBD2,TRBJ2-2,TRBV6-1,CASTTLPGLANTGELFF,TGTGCCAGCACTACACTGCCGGGACTAGCGAACACCGGGGAGCTGTTTTTT
few,.,TRBJ2-3,TRBV30,CASKGFGGGDTQYF,TGTGCCTCAAAAGGGTTTGGGGGCGGAGATACGCAGTATTTT
many,.,TRBJ2-1,TRBV20-1,CSGLGDGNEQFF,TGCAGTGGGTTAGGGGATGGTAATGAGCAGTTCTTC
many,TRBD2,TRBJ2-3,TRBV3-1,CASSTSGRAQTAPDTQYF,TGTGCCAGCAGCACTAGCGGGAGGGCCCAAACCGCACCAGATACGCAGTATTTT
many,TRBD2,TRBJ2-3,TRBV7-9,CASSLAAGETDTQYF,TGTGCCAGCAGCTTAGCAGCGGGGGAGACAGATACGCAGTATTTT
.,.,TRBJ2-3,TRBV7-9,CASSSTPGTPGDTQYF,TGTGCCAGCAGCTCTACCCCCGGGACCCCGGGGGATACGCAGTATTTT
.,.,TRBJ2-2,TRBV7-2,CASSLEDPAGELFF,TGTGCCAGCAGCTTAGAAGATCCCGCCGGGGAGCTGTTTTTT
.,.,TRBJ1-2,TRBV12-3/TRBV12-4,CASSLKRGSGYTF,TGTGCCAGCAGTTTAAAAAGGGGGTCTGGCTACACCTTC
many,.,TRBJ1-1,TRBV7-3,CASSLIRKGNTEAFF,TGTGCCAGCAGCTTAATACGGAAAGGGAACACTGAAGCTTTCTTT
.,TRBD2,TRBJ2-3,TRBV12-3/TRBV12-4,CASIPTSGVADTQYF,TGTGCCAGCATCCCGACTAGCGGAGTTGCAGATACGCAGTATTTT
.,.,TRBJ1-5,TRBV2,CASSTGTTSNQPQHF,TGTGCCAGCAGTACCGGGACAACAAGCAATCAGCCCCAGCATTTT
few,TRBD2,TRBJ2-1,TRBV15,CATSRSLAGHSYNEQFF,TGTGCCACCAGCAGATCATTAGCGGGGCACTCCTACAATGAGCAGTTCTTC
many,TRBD1,TRBJ1-1,TRBV6-2/TRBV6-3,CASSYSGTANTEAFF,TGTGCCAGCAGTTATTCCGGGACAGCGAACACTGAAGCTTTCTTT
many,TRBD1,TRBJ1-1,TRBV20-1,CSAARGGDTEAFF,TGCAGTGCTGCCAGGGGGGGGGATACTGAAGCTTTCTTT
many,.,TRBJ2-7,TRBV11-1,CASSLAFLGDEQYF,TGTGCCAGCAGCTTAGCCTTTCTTGGGGACGAGCAGTACTTC
.,.,TRBJ1-5,TRBV4-1,CASSQPSIKAGEAPQHF,TGCGCCAGCAGCCAACCCTCAATTAAGGCGGGTGAGGCGCCCCAGCATTTT
many,TRBD2,TRBJ2-1,TRBV20-1,CSAPFLAGEEQFF,TGCAGTGCCCCTTTCCTAGCGGGAGAGGAGCAGTTCTTC
.,.,TRBJ1-4,TRBV6-2/TRBV6-3,CASSLSNRVKGEKLFF,TGTGCCAGCAGCTTATCGAACAGGGTTAAGGGTGAAAAACTGTTTTTT